The present T cell receptor beta chain was sequenced within a study of cytomegalovirus exposure and HLA in healthy donors. Losses at the gene ends were 3 bases for V and 3 bases for J; bases not matched to a gene: 9. There are 16 residues in the CDR3. Germline CDR1 and CDR2: MNHEY and SMNVEV (reference sequence). Data came from immunoSEQ multiplex PCR; TCRdb stores just in-frame clones and leaves some out. The data show about 240,000 clones, with around 87% seen just once and 1% to 1.5% held by the top ten. The TCR originated in a woman in her twenties or thirties in good health and CMV-seropositive. The chain joins TRBV27 to TRBJ2-3; the match to TRBD2 covers 7 bases. The material sequenced was PBMCs. The CDR3 DNA follows: TGTGCCAGCAGTTTTCATGGGGCGGGAGAGACAGATACGCAGTATTTT. Residues: CASSFHGAGETDTQYF.